This TCR beta chain was profiled in a study of cytomegalovirus exposure and HLA in healthy donors. General study findings and limits: TRBV6-2, TRBV6-3 and some other V segments were excluded as indistinguishable. Fewer N-insertions (relative to the 666-donor mean) were reportedly seen in an Asian-associated ancestry cluster in a later analysis. Several of the most significant clusters were apparently associated with common viral pathogens in a later analysis.

All donors participated as healthy donors of bone marrow. Trimming at V came to 2 bases and at J to 6 bases, leaving 7 bases not matched to a gene. This CDR3 is 16 amino acids long. Germline CDR1 and CDR2: SSHAT and FNYEAQ (reference sequence). The study ran its PCR with 60 Vbeta and 13 Jbeta primers. Using immunoSEQ multiplex PCR, the repertoire was profiled, and TCRdb retains in-frame clones only, with some absent. The clone table shows 110,000 to 150,000 clones, with the ten largest holding 0.8% to 1%. For this clone: The antigen remains unidentified.

The chain carries TRBV7-7 and TRBJ2-2; 9 bases fit TRBD2. The clonotype originates from a male donor in good health and CMV-seronegative. The sequenced material came from PBMCs. As DNA, the CDR3 is TGTGCCAGCAGCTTATCTGCGGGAGGGAGGCCCGGGGAGCTGTTTTTT. Amino acid sequence: CASSLSAGGRPGELFF.